The 5 T cell receptor beta chains reported below all come from one sample, sequenced in a study of shared clonotypes between healthy human individuals. Clones were sequenced by immunoSEQ multiplex PCR, and TCRdb holds only the in-frame ones, with some missing. The sample records millions of clones, approximately 93% being singletons. The source material was naive CD4+ T cells from PBMCs. As for subset: CD45RA+ positively selected. The receptors here all came from a man aged 18-30 years in good health. Some clones in this sample may be carry-over from other donors' samples.

This clone has only a few counts. J is TRBJ2-5 and V is TRBV29-1; weak D call: TRBD2 (5 bases). V was trimmed by 5 bases and J by 2 bases, leaving 6 bases between them. The CDR3 consists of 11 residues. Germline V CDR1 and CDR2: SQVTM, ANQGSEA. CDR3 protein: CSVWEQETQYF. CDR3 bases: TGCAGCGTTTGGGAGCAAGAGACCCAGTACTTC.

The chain is built from TRBV29-1 and TRBJ2-3, with D possibly TRBD1 on 6 matching bases. V was cut by 3 bases and J by 0 bases, with 13 bases left in between. Germline V gene sequence: CDR1 SQVTM, CDR2 ANQGSEA. The CDR3 has 15 amino acids. The CDR3: CSVEDSPTSTDTQYF. The CDR3 DNA reads TGCAGCGTTGAGGACAGTCCCACTAGCACAGATACGCAGTATTTT.

Concerning this clone: This sample also contains other DNA sequences that code for the same CDR3. This sequence joins TRBV5-4 and TRBJ2-7; TRBD1 might be the D (5 bases). Looked up from germline, CDR1 is SGHNT and CDR2 is YYREEE (reference sequence). V gave up 3 bases and J gave up 1 base, with 8 bases separating them. There are 13 residues in the CDR3. CDR3 sequence (DNA): TGTGCCAGCAGCTCGCAGGGATCCTACGAGCAGTACTTC. This encodes CASSSQGSYEQYF.

This chain links TRBV6-5 with TRBJ2-1, with TRBD2 identical over 13 bases. The CDR3 has 14 residues. The V and J ends lost 6 bases and 8 bases, in that order; junction bases with no gene match: 4. Looked up from germline, CDR1 is MNHEY and CDR2 is SVGAGI. CDR3: CASRPGLAGHEQFF. As DNA, the CDR3 is TGTGCCAGCAGGCCGGGACTAGCGGGACATGAGCAGTTCTTC.

The chain has TRBV2 and TRBJ2-2, with D maybe TRBD2 (6 bases). The CDR3 is 14 amino acids. Deletions cut 4 bases from V and 6 bases from J, with 12 bases between. Germline V gene lookup returns CDR1 SNHLY and CDR2 FYNNEI. The CDR3 DNA reads as TGTGCCAGCAGTGCCGTGGGGGGAGCCGGGGAGCTGTTTTTT. Its translation: CASSAVGGAGELFF.